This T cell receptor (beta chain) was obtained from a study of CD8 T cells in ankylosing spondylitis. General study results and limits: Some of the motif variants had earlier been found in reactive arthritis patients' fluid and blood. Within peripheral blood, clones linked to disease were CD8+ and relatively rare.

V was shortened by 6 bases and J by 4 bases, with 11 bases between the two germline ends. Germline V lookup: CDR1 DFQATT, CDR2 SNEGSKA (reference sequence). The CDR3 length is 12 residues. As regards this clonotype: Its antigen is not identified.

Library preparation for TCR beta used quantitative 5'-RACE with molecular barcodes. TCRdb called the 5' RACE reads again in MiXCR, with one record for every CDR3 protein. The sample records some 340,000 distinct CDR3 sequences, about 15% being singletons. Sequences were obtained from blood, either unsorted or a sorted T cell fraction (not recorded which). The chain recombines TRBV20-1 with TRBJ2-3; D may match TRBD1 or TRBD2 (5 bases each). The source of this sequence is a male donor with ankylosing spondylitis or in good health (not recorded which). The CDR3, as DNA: TGCAGTGCGTTGGGACGGTCAGATACGCAGTATTTT. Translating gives CSALGRSDTQYF.